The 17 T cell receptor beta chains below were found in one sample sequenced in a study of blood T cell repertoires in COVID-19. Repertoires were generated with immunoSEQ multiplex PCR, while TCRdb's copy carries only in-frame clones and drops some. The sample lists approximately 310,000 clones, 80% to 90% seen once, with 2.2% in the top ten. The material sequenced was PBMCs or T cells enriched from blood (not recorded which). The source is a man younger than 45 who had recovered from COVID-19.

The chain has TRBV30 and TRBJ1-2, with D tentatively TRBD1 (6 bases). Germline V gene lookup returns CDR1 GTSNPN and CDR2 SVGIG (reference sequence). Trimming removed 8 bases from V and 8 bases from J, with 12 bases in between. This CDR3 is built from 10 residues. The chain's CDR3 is CAQGGGGYTF. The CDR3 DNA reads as TGTGCCCAAGGGGGTGGAGGCTACACCTTC.

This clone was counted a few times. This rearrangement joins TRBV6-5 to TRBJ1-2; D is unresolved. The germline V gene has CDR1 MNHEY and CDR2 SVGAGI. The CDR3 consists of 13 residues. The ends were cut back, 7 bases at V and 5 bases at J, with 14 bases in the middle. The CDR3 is CASNSGSFYGYTF. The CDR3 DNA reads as TGTGCCAGCAATTCCGGGTCCTTTTATGGCTACACCTTC.

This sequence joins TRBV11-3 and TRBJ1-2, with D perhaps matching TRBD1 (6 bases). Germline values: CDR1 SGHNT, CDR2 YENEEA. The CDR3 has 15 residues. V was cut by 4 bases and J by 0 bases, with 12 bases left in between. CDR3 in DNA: TGTGCCAGCAGCTCCCCCACAGGGCCTAACTATGGCTACACCTTC. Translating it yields CASSSPTGPNYGYTF.

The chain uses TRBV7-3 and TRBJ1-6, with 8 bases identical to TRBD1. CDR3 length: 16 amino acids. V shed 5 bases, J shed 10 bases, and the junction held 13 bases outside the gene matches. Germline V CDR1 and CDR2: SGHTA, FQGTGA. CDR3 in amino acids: CASSTSKGQGASPLHF. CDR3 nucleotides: TGTGCCAGCAGCACCTCGAAAGGACAGGGTGCATCACCCCTCCACTTT.

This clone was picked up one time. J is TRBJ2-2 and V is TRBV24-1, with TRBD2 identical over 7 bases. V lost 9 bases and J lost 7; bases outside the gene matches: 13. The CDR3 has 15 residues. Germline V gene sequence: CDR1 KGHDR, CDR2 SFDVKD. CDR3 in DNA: TGTGCCACCGTTTGGCTAGCGGACTATATCGGGGAGCTGTTTTTT. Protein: CATVWLADYIGELFF.

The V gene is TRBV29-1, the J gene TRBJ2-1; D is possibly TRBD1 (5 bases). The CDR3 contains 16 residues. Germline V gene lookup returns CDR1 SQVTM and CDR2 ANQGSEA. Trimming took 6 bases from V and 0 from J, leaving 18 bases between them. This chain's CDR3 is CSVHSGPTSSYNEQFF. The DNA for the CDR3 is TGCAGCGTACATTCAGGGCCTACATCCTCCTACAATGAGCAGTTCTTC.

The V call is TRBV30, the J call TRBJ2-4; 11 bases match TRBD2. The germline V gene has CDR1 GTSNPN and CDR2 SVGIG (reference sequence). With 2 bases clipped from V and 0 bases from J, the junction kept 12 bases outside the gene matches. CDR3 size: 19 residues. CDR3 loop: CAWSLAGGPTSLAKNIQYF. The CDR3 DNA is TGTGCCTGGAGTCTAGCGGGGGGCCCAACTTCACTAGCCAAAAACATTCAGTACTTC.

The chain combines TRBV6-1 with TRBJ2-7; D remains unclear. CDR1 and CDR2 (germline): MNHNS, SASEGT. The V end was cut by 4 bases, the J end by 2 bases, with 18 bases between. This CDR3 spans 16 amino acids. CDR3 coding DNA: TGTGCCAGCAGTGCTTGGAGAGGCCCAAAACCCTACGAGCAGTACTTC. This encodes CASSAWRGPKPYEQYF.

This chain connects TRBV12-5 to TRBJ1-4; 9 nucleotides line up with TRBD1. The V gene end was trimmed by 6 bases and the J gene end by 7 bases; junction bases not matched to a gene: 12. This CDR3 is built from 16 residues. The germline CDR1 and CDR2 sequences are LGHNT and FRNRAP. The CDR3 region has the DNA TGTGCTAGTGGGTCGCCCACAGGGGGCGCCGGTGAAAAACTGTTTTTT. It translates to CASGSPTGGAGEKLFF.

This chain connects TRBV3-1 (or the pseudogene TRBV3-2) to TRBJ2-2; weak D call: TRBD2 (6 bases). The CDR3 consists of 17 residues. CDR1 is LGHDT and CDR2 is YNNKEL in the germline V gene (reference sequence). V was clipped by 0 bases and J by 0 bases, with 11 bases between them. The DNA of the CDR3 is TGTGCCAGCAGCCAAGATGGGACTCTTGCGAACACCGGGGAGCTGTTTTTT. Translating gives CASSQDGTLANTGELFF.

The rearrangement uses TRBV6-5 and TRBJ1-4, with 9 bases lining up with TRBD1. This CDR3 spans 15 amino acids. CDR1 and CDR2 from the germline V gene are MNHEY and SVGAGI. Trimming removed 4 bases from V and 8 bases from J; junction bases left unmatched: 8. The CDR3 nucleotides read TGTGCCAGCAGTTTAGGGACAGGGCCAGGGGAAAAACTGTTTTTT. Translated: CASSLGTGPGEKLFF.

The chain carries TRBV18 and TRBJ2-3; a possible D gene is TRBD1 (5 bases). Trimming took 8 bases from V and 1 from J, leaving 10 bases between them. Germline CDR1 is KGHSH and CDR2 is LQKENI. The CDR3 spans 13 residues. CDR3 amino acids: CASLGAGTDTQYF. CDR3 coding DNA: TGTGCCAGCCTAGGGGCGGGCACAGATACGCAGTATTTT.

The CDR3 region has the DNA TGCGCCAGTCCCTATGGACAGGACGAAAAACTGTTTTTT. It specifies CASPYGQDEKLFF. The V call is TRBV10-1, the J call TRBJ1-4; 7 bases are shared with TRBD1. J gave up 8 bases and V 9 bases, and 9 bases lay outside the gene matches. Germline lookup yields CDR1 WNHNN and CDR2 SYGVQD (reference sequence). CDR3 length: 13 amino acids.

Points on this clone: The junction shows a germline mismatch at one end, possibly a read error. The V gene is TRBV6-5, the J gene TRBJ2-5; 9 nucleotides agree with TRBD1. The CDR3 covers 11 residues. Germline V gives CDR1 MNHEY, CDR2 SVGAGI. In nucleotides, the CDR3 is TGTGCCAGCAGTAATAGACAGGGGGAGAACTTC. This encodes CASSNRQGENF.

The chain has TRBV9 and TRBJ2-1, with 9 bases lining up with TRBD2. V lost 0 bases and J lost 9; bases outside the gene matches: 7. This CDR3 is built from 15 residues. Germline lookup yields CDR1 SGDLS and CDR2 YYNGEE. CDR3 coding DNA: TGTGCCAGCAGCGTAGATAGCGGGGGTAGGGGTGAGCAGTTCTTC. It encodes CASSVDSGGRGEQFF.

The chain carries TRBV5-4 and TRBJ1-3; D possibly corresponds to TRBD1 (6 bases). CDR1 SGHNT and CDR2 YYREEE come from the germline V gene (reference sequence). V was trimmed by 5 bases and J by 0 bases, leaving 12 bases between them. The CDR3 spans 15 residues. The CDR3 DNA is TGTGCCAGCAGTCCGGACAGACGCTCTGGAAACACCATATATTTT. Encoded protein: CASSPDRRSGNTIYF.

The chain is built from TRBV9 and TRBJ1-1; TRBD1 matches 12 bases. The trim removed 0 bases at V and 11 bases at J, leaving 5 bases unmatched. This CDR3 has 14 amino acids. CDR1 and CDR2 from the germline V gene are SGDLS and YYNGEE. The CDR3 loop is CASSVGDRGRGAFF. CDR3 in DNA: TGTGCCAGCAGCGTAGGGGACAGGGGGCGAGGGGCTTTCTTT.